This T cell receptor beta chain emerged from a study of shared clonotypes between healthy human individuals. Running of the assay took place at deep level. Data came from immunoSEQ multiplex PCR; TCRdb stores just in-frame clones and leaves some out. Found here are 800,000 or so clones, 90% to 97% of them singletons; the top ten hold about 0.21%. Positive CCR7 selection of CD45RO-negative cells yielded the naive CD8 cells, and terminally differentiated effector memory CD45RA+ cells were excluded. CDR3 length: 13 amino acids. The ends were cut back, 0 bases at V and 8 bases at J, with 11 bases in the middle. CDR1 is SGDLS and CDR2 is YYNGEE in the germline V gene.

The sequenced material came from naive CD8+ T cells sorted from blood. The chain recombines TRBV9 with TRBJ1-1; weak D call: TRBD1 (6 bases). The source is a man younger than 45 in good health. CDR3 DNA sequence: TGTGCCAGCAGCGTAGTTGCAGGGGCAGAAGCTTTCTTT. This codes for CASSVVAGAEAFF.